Each of the 17 T cell receptor beta chains below was sequenced from the same sample in a study of T-cell memory formation after mild COVID-19 (dated by TCRdb to the early 2020s). The library was built by means of 5' RACE. The sequencer listed for this sample is Illumina NovaSeq 6000. TCRdb took the public reads, trimmed them with fastp at Q25, ran MiXCR for clone calling and kept in-frame beta chains. One record per CDR3 amino acid sequence lists the most common genes and DNA. The sample yields about 190,000 distinct CDR3 sequences; 18% were counted once. The ten largest account for 2.4% of the sample. Sequencing used PBMCs or a T cell subset sorted from them (not recorded which). The source is an adult woman who had mild COVID-19 (a few samples of this study predate the infection). The sample titles of this study are shuffled in the database, so cell type and time point are left out; the donor was told from shared clones.

This chain joins TRBV2 and TRBJ2-5; 13 bases are shared with TRBD2. CDR1 and CDR2 (germline): SNHLY, FYNNEI. The ends lost 2 bases at V and 5 bases at J; junction bases unmatched: 5. The CDR3 runs 16 residues. The CDR3 reads CASSETSGGALETQYF. As DNA, the CDR3 is TGTGCCAGCAGTGAAACTAGCGGGGGGGCTTTGGAGACCCAGTACTTC.

A few counts support this clonotype. This chain links TRBV12-3 or TRBV12-4 with TRBJ2-3, with a weak D call TRBD2 (7 bases). This CDR3 comprises 12 residues. V was pared by 6 bases and J by 6 bases, with 10 bases between. In DNA, the CDR3 is TGTGCCAGCAGAGGGGGGGGGGATACGCAGTATTTT. This encodes CASRGGGDTQYF.

This clonotype was observed a handful of times. V usage is TRBV4-1 and J usage is TRBJ1-3, with a possible D match to TRBD1 (5 bases). The V end was cut by 1 base, the J end by 1 base, with 17 bases between. Per the germline V gene, CDR1 is MGHRA and CDR2 is YSYEKL. This CDR3 region has 18 residues. The CDR3 region has the DNA TGCGCCAGCAGCCAAGTGGTGTACAGGAGCATTTCTGGAAACACCATATATTTT. This codes for CASSQVVYRSISGNTIYF.

This clonotype has a count of ten or more. The chain employs TRBV12-3 or TRBV12-4 and TRBJ2-2; D gene uncertain. V was pared by 1 base and J by 5 bases, with 2 bases between. This CDR3 has 12 residues. The CDR3 loop reads CASSLETGELFF. The CDR3 coding sequence is TGTGCCAGCAGTTTAGAGACCGGGGAGCTGTTTTTT.

This clonotype occurred a few times. The V call is TRBV12-3 or TRBV12-4, the J call TRBJ2-7; 8 positions agree with TRBD1. This CDR3 region has 15 residues. V trimming: 5 bases; J trimming: 2 bases; junction bases outside the gene matches: 8. DNA for the CDR3: TGTGCCAGCAGTCGGCAGACAGGGGAAACCTACGAGCAGTACTTC. It encodes CASSRQTGETYEQYF.

The chain employs TRBV20-1 and TRBJ2-7; TRBD2 aligns across 12 bases. Trimming removed 3 bases from V and 1 base from J; junction bases left unmatched: 10. The CDR3 totals 17 residues. The germline V gene encodes CDR1 DFQATT and CDR2 SNEGSKA (reference sequence). CDR3 in DNA: TGCAGTGCTAGCGGTCTGACTAGCGGGAGTCTTTCCTACGAGCAGTACTTC. Amino acid sequence: CSASGLTSGSLSYEQYF.

The V and J genes are TRBV12-3 or TRBV12-4 and TRBJ2-7; D remains ambiguous. This CDR3 comprises 13 residues. Deletions cut 2 bases from V and 0 bases from J, with 5 bases between. The CDR3: CASSLWGSYEQYF. Here the CDR3 DNA reads TGTGCCAGCAGTTTATGGGGCTCCTACGAGCAGTACTTC.

This clonotype occurred a few times. This chain links TRBV3-1 with TRBJ1-1; no definite D call. Germline V CDR1 and CDR2: LGHDT, YNNKEL (reference sequence). V was cut by 0 bases and J by 6 bases, with 14 bases left in between. The CDR3 extends over 15 amino acids. The CDR3 is CASSQDEGSWSEAFF. In DNA form, the CDR3 reads TGTGCCAGCAGCCAAGATGAGGGTAGTTGGTCTGAAGCTTTCTTT. Full variable domain (rest looked up from reference TRBV3-1 and TRBJ1-1): DTAVSQTPKYLVTQMGNDKSIKCEQNLGHDTMYWYKQDSKKFLKIMFSYNNKELIINETVPNRFSPKSPDKAHLNLHINSLELGDSAVYFCASSQDEGSWSEAFFGQGTRLTVV.

This clonotype has just a few counts. V usage is TRBV24-1 and J usage is TRBJ2-1; possibly TRBD2 for D (6 bases). With 0 bases removed from V and 9 bases from J, the gap between germline ends came to 8 bases. Germline CDR1 and CDR2: KGHDR and SFDVKD. CDR3 length: 13 residues. The CDR3 loop is CATSDLTSSEQFF. CDR3 in DNA: TGTGCCACCAGTGATTTGACTAGCAGTGAGCAGTTCTTC.

This chain links TRBV7-6 with TRBJ1-1; D is unresolved. Looked up from germline, CDR1 is SGHVS and CDR2 is FNYEAQ. The germline V and J ends were trimmed by 6 bases and 5 bases, with 10 bases remaining between them. This CDR3 contains 12 residues. The CDR3 DNA sequence: TGTGCCAGCAGGAAACCGGGAACTGAAGCTTTCTTT. This translates into CASRKPGTEAFF.

This clonotype turned up a few times. The V call is TRBV12-3 or TRBV12-4, the J call TRBJ1-2; no definite D call. CDR3 length: 12 amino acids. Trimming removed 5 bases from V and 8 bases from J, with 12 bases in between. CDR3 loop: CASSLPGAGYTF. In DNA, the CDR3 is TGTGCCAGCAGTCTTCCAGGAGCCGGCTACACCTTC.

This clonotype was seen a handful of times. The V and J genes are TRBV10-3 and TRBJ2-1, with 11 bases identical to TRBD2. This CDR3 has 14 amino acids. The J segment lost 5 bases and the V segment lost 8 bases, leaving 5 bases of the junction unmatched. Germline-derived CDR1 and CDR2 are ENHRY and SYGVKD. In DNA form, the CDR3 reads TGTGCCATCGGCCCGGGACTAGCGGACAATGAGCAGTTCTTC. This sequence encodes CAIGPGLADNEQFF.

V is TRBV29-1 and J is TRBJ1-2, with no clear D. This CDR3 has 12 amino acids. Germline CDR1 SQVTM, CDR2 ANQGSEA. Trimming cost V 1 base and J 6 bases, with 9 bases left between them. The CDR3 sequence: CSVEGPGNGYTF. The CDR3 DNA reads TGCAGCGTTGAAGGGCCCGGCAATGGCTACACCTTC.

This clonotype occurred a few times. The chain carries TRBV24-1 and TRBJ2-5; possibly TRBD2 for D (5 bases). Germline CDR1 KGHDR, CDR2 SFDVKD. This CDR3 is built from 14 residues. With 4 bases removed from V and 3 bases from J, the gap between germline ends came to 11 bases. CDR3 sequence (DNA): TGTGCCACCAGTGACAACACAGCGGAAGAGACCCAGTACTTC. Translation gives CATSDNTAEETQYF.

The rearrangement joins TRBV12-3 or TRBV12-4 to TRBJ1-1; 9 nucleotides agree with TRBD1. CDR3 length: 15 residues. Germline trimming cut 4 bases from V and 4 bases from J; bases unmatched to any gene: 7. CDR3 sequence: CASSSGTGRSTEAFF. Written as DNA, the CDR3 is TGTGCCAGCAGTTCCGGGACAGGGAGGAGCACTGAAGCTTTCTTT.

V usage is TRBV29-1 and J usage is TRBJ2-1; 11 nucleotides agree with TRBD2. Germline lookup yields CDR1 SQVTM and CDR2 ANQGSEA. The CDR3 spans 13 residues. J lost 5 bases, V lost 7 bases, and 4 bases had no gene match. CDR3 sequence (DNA): TGCAGCGCGGGACTAGCGGTAAACAATGAGCAGTTCTTC. Its translation: CSAGLAVNNEQFF.

The rearrangement links TRBV9 to TRBJ1-5; TRBD1 matches at 7 bases. Germline CDR1 reads SGDLS; CDR2 reads YYNGEE. The junction had 7 bases not matched to a gene; V was cut back by 3 bases and J by 4 bases. The CDR3 covers 15 residues. The CDR3 DNA reads TGTGCCAGCAGCGCCTCCGGGACAGAGAATCAGCCCCAGCATTTT. Amino acids: CASSASGTENQPQHF. Supplemented by reference TRBV9 and TRBJ1-5, the full variable domain reads DSGVTQTPKHLITATGQRVTLRCSPRSGDLSVYWYQQSLDQGLQFLIQYYNGEERAKGNILERFSAQQFPDLHSELNLSSLELGDSALYFCASSASGTENQPQHFGDGTRLSIL.